The clone carrying this T cell receptor (beta chain) has a handful of counts. Deletions cut 1 base from V and 5 bases from J, with 6 bases between. The CDR3 totals 13 residues. Germline V CDR1 and CDR2: SGHKS, YYEKEE (reference sequence). Primers for the PCR totalled 60 Vbeta and 13 Jbeta. Data came from immunoSEQ multiplex PCR; TCRdb stores just in-frame clones and leaves some out. This table holds 200,000 or so clones, over 75% found once. This record belongs to a study of cytomegalovirus exposure and HLA in healthy donors. The TCR was taken from a man aged 40-49 years in good health and CMV-seropositive. The chain employs TRBV5-5 and TRBJ1-4; no clear D gene. Material for sequencing was PBMCs. CDR3: CASSLPGNEKLFF. DNA of the CDR3: TGTGCCAGCAGCTTGCCCGGGAATGAAAAACTGTTTTTT.